Presented here are 8 T cell receptor beta chains from one specimen sequenced in a study of T cell responses to AZD1222 COVID-19 vaccine (dated by TCRdb to 2020 to 2022). The time point label for this specimen denotes: about 28 days (+/-7) after the second vaccine dose. The method was the immunoSEQ multiplex PCR assay. TCRdb provides this immuneACCESS table in a form limited to in-frame rearrangements. Some clones are lacking; in checked studies, under half of them reflect an unresolved V gene, and why the rest are absent is not known. The sample table lists about 120,000 clones, 88% of them with a count of one. Less than 4% of the sample is held by the ten biggest clonotypes. The sequencing used peripheral blood, collected 28 days after the second AZD1222 dose. These receptors were obtained from an adult who received the AZD1222 COVID-19 vaccine.

V and J are TRBV18 and TRBJ2-3, with TRBD2 matching over 10 bases. The germline CDR1 and CDR2 sequences are KGHSH and LQKENI. This CDR3 has 16 residues. V lost 1 base, J lost 3 bases, and 4 bases stayed unmatched. The CDR3 loop reads CASSPLLAGVTDTQYF. CDR3 DNA sequence: TGTGCCAGCTCACCACTGCTAGCGGGAGTTACAGATACGCAGTATTTT.

The rearrangement joins TRBV30 to TRBJ2-2; D is possibly TRBD1 (5 bases). V gave up 5 bases and J gave up 4 bases, with 11 bases separating them. Germline CDR1 GTSNPN, CDR2 SVGIG (reference sequence). CDR3 length: 13 amino acids. This CDR3 is CAWSRQTTGELFF. CDR3 sequence (DNA): TGTGCCTGGTCCCGACAGACCACCGGGGAGCTGTTTTTT.

Only one count was recorded for this clone. The chain uses TRBV12-3 or TRBV12-4 and TRBJ2-1; 11 positions match TRBD1. The CDR3 is 12 residues long. Trimming removed 6 bases from V and 13 bases from J; junction bases left unmatched: 5. CDR3 residues: CASSLDRGPQFF. DNA for the CDR3: TGTGCCAGCAGCCTGGACAGGGGGCCCCAGTTCTTC.

This clone was observed once. The CDR3 is CASSPDSDNQPQHF. The CDR3, as DNA: TGTGCCAGCAGCCCGGACAGCGACAATCAGCCCCAGCATTTT. This rearrangement joins TRBV7-9 to TRBJ1-5; D might be TRBD1 (6 bases). The germline V and J ends were trimmed by 5 bases and 3 bases, with 11 bases remaining between them. This CDR3 spans 14 amino acids. Germline V gene lookup returns CDR1 SEHNR and CDR2 FQNEAQ (reference sequence).

This clone showed up just once. The chain combines TRBV5-1 with TRBJ1-2; 8 positions match TRBD1. The CDR3 extends over 14 amino acids. Germline V CDR1 and CDR2: SGHRS, YFSETQ. Losses at the gene ends were 0 bases for V and 4 bases for J; bases not matched to a gene: 2. The CDR3 region has the DNA TGCGCCAGCAGCTTGGGACAGGGGCCCTATGGCTACACCTTC. Amino acids: CASSLGQGPYGYTF.

The chain carries TRBV6-5 and TRBJ2-1, with 8 bases identical to TRBD2. J gave up 5 bases and V 6 bases, and 6 bases lay outside the gene matches. The CDR3 runs 14 residues. CDR1 is MNHEY and CDR2 is SVGAGI in the germline V gene. CDR3 coding DNA: TGTGCCAGCAGGATCCGGGGGGGCCACAATGAGCAGTTCTTC. Its translation is CASRIRGGHNEQFF.

The rearrangement links TRBV18 to TRBJ2-4; D gene ambiguous. V dropped 6 bases and J dropped 0 bases, with 9 bases sitting between them. The CDR3 loop spans 14 amino acids. CDR1 is KGHSH and CDR2 is LQKENI in the germline V gene. The CDR3 sequence: CASSPPTAKNIQYF. For the CDR3, the DNA is TGTGCCAGCTCCCCTCCGACAGCCAAAAACATTCAGTACTTC.

This clone was counted ten times or more. The genes are TRBV4-2 and TRBJ1-2, with D perhaps TRBD1 (6 bases). The CDR3 is made up of 13 amino acids. Germline V gene data show CDR1 as LGHNA and CDR2 as YNFKEQ. V dropped 3 bases and J dropped 3 bases, with 8 bases sitting between them. CDR3 bases: TGTGCCAGCAGCCAGCCAGGGGACTATGGCTACACCTTC. It encodes CASSQPGDYGYTF.